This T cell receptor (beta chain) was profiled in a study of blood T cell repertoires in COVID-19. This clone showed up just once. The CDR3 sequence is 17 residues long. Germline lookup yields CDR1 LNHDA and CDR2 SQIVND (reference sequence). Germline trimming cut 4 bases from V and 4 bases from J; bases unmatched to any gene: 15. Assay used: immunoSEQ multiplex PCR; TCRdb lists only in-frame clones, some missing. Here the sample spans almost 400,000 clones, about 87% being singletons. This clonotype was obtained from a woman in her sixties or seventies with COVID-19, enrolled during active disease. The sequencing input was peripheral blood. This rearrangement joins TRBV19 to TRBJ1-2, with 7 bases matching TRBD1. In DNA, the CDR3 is TGTGCCAGTAGTACACAGACAGGGTTGATTATAAGCTATGGCTACACCTTC. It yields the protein CASSTQTGLIISYGYTF.